This TCR beta chain derives from a study of low-dose radiotherapy and immunotherapy resistance in tumors. The wider study: The study gave patients oral aspirin 300 mg daily for four cycles from cycle 1 day 1.

This clonotype came up many times. Time point in this sample: before trial treatment. Eligible patients bore advanced solid tumors devoid of tumor-infiltrating lymphocytes. The CDR3 totals 16 residues. In germline, CDR1 is LGHNA, CDR2 YSLEER. With 3 bases clipped from V and 3 bases from J, the junction kept 5 bases outside the gene matches. With TRAV- and TRBV-specific primers, first-strand cDNA was made, covering the alpha and beta chains. PCR amplification of the TCRs was performed with Phusion for about 20 PCR cycles, and it relied on a constant-region primer together with a V-primer adapter. Amplifying the isolated mRNA was done by in vitro transcription. TCRdb redid the calling of the reads with MiXCR, one entry per CDR3 protein. Among roughly 76,000 distinct CDR3 sequences listed, around 18% were seen once.

This receptor was identified in a male donor with prostate cancer. The chain couples TRBV4-3 to TRBJ2-3; 11 bases fit TRBD1. This specimen consisted of PBMCs, obtained before treatment. The CDR3 is CASSHRTGGGTDTQYF. The CDR3 nucleotides read TGCGCCAGCAGCCACAGGACAGGGGGCGGGACAGATACGCAGTATTTT.